This T cell receptor (beta chain) was sequenced for a study of a mutant IDH1 vaccine in newly diagnosed glioma. Across the study: Initiation of the vaccine course occurred 4-6 weeks after radiotherapy alone, or alongside temozolomide cycles.

For this clone: Its specificity is not known.

Time point denoted: week 23, last vaccination. The vaccine gave 300 ug of a 20-mer mutant IDH1 peptide subcutaneously per dose. There were new WHO grade 3 or 4 astrocytomas in the donors, and these were IDH1-mutant and ATRX-lost. The CDR3 length is 14 residues. V was clipped by 1 base and J by 4 bases, with 11 bases between them. CDR1 is SGHDT, CDR2 YYEEEE, per germline. Here immunoSEQ multiplex PCR was the method, and the copy in TCRdb shows in-frame clones only, minus some. The table lists tens of thousands of clones, 80% of them singletons. The TCR was taken from a man aged 40-49 years with glioma. Sequences were derived from PBMCs, sampled from a glioma patient whose treatment included an IDH1 peptide vaccine. The J gene is TRBJ2-5, the V gene TRBV5-6, with unresolved D. CDR3 sequence reads: CASSLIESGETQYF. The CDR3 nucleotides read TGTGCCAGCAGCTTGATTGAAAGTGGAGAGACCCAGTACTTC.